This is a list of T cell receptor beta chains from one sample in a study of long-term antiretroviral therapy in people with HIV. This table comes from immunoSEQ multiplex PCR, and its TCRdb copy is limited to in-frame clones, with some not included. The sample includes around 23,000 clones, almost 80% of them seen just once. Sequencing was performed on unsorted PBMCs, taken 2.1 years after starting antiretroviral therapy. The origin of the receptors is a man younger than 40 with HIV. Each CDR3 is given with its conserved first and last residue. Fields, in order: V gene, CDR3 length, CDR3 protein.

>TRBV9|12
CASSPFTDTQYF
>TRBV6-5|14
CASAPLLRQNIQYF
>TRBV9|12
CASSRSTDTQYF
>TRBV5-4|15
CASSFQGGTGNTIYF
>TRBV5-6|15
CASSLKAVINYGYTF
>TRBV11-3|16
CASSSPGQSNTGELFF
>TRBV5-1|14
CASSLDPGRETQYF
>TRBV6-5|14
CASKGTGGLGELFF
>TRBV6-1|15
CASRGTATTNEKLFF
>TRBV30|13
CAWSVVGSYGYTF
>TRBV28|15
CASSSPSGRGYEQYF
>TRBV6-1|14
CVSSESHSNQPQHF
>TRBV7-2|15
CASSLSRVSTDTQYF
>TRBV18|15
CASSTMSGGANEQFF
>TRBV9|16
CASSVVGLAGRETQYF
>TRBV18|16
CASSRSGGAIRETQYF
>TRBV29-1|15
CSVPKQGGIYNEQFF
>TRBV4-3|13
CASSQLGRYEQYF
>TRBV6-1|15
CASMGGGNTNTEAFF
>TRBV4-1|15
CASSQDARGRAEAFF
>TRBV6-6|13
CASSTQDRDEQYF
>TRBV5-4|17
CASSWSPGTVTNEKLFF
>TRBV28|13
CASSPLLAYGYTF
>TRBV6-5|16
CASSYSGTVNTGELFF
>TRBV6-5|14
CASSSTQTAYEQYF
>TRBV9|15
CASSGGSGFWGEQFF
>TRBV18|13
CASSPPEGLIQYF
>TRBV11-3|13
CASSFQGWETQYF
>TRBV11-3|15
CASSFDNGSSGELFF
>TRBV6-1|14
CASSAGGSQETQYF
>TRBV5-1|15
CASSLEHPGTDTQYF
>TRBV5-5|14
CASSLDRGHEKLFF
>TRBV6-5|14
CASSPGQQNTEAFF
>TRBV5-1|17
CASSALQGAKNTGELFF
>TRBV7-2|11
CASSFYSEQYF